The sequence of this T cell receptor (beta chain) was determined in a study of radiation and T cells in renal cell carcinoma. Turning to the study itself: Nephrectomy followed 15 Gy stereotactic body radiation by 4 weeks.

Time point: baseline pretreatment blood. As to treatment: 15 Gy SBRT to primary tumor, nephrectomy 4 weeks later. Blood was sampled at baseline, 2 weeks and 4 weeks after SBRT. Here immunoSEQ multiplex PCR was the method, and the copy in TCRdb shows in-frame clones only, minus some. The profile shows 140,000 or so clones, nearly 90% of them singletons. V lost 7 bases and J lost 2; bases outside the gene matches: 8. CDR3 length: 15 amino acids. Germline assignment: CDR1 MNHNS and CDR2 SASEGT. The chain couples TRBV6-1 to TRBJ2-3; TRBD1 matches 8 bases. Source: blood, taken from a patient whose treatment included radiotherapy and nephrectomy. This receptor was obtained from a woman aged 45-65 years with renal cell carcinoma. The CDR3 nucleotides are TGTGCCAGCAAGGGACAGGCCATGCTCACAGATACGCAGTATTTT. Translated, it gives CASKGQAMLTDTQYF.